These T cell receptor beta chains were read from a single sample in a study of metastatic and nonmetastatic thyroid tumors. TCRdb re-clonotyped the PCR reads via MiXCR. The sample consists of 25,000 to 30,000 clones, around 4% of them appearing once. Sequencing used blood. The origin of the receptors is a male donor with papillary thyroid cancer or a benign thyroid nodule (not recorded which). Some clones in this sample may be carry-over from other donors' samples. The CDR3 runs from the conserved cysteine through the conserved F or W. A D gene is named only where the DNA matches it firmly. Only part of the rows carry a size: once, few, many, or a class if the clone is expanded.

cdr3_nt	cdr3_aa	d_call	v_call	j_call	clone_size
TGTGCCAGCAGCTCCCCGAGGGCGGGGGAATATGGCTACACCTTC	CASSSPRAGEYGYTF	NA	TRBV11-2	TRBJ1-2	few
TGCAGTGCTAGAGCGGAGGGGGCTAACTATGGCTACACCTTC	CSARAEGANYGYTF	NA	TRBV20-1	TRBJ1-2	many
TGTGCCAGCAGTTCTAGCGGGACCCTCCAAGAGACCCAGTACTTC	CASSSSGTLQETQYF	TRBD2	TRBV28	TRBJ2-5	many
TGTGCCAGCAGCCAAGGGACAGGGGCTCGGGGTGTGGCCAACGTCCTGACTTTC	CASSQGTGARGVANVLTF	TRBD1	TRBV4-1	TRBJ2-6	NA
TGCGCCAGCAGCCACGACTGGAAGGGAGATACGCAGTATTTT	CASSHDWKGDTQYF	NA	TRBV4-3	TRBJ2-3	many
TGTGCCAGCAGCCAAGGAGGCGGTTGGAATGAGCAGTTCTTC	CASSQGGGWNEQFF	NA	TRBV4-2	TRBJ2-1	many
TGTGCCAGCAAAGCCGGGACAGAAGAGACCGGGGAGCTGTTTTTT	CASKAGTEETGELFF	TRBD1	TRBV6-1	TRBJ2-2	many
TGTGCCAGCAGCATAAGGGACTCCGACAATGAGCAGTTCTTC	CASSIRDSDNEQFF	NA	TRBV7-8	TRBJ2-1	few
TGCAGCGTGGCACAGGGGGCTTATGGTCAAGAGACCCAGTACTTC	CSVAQGAYGQETQYF	TRBD1	TRBV29-1	TRBJ2-5	many
TGTGCCAGCAGTTACTCGCCAAGCGCTGGCCAAGAGACCCAGTACTTC	CASSYSPSAGQETQYF	NA	TRBV6-5	TRBJ2-5	many
TGTGCCAGCAGTTGGTTTGGGGCGGGAACCTCCACAGATACGCAGTATTTT	CASSWFGAGTSTDTQYF	NA	TRBV12-3/TRBV12-4	TRBJ2-3	few
TGTGCCAGTTCGCTCGGGACAGAATTCAATCAGCCCCAGCATTTT	CASSLGTEFNQPQHF	TRBD1	TRBV6-1	TRBJ1-5	medium-sized
TGTGCCAGCAGTTTAGGGATCTGGACAGGCAATCAGCCCCAGCATTTT	CASSLGIWTGNQPQHF	NA	TRBV28	TRBJ1-5	many
TGTGCCAGCAGTTTACTGGCCCCCCGGCCGAACACTGAAGCTTTCTTT	CASSLLAPRPNTEAFF	NA	TRBV12-3/TRBV12-4	TRBJ1-1	many
TGTGCCAGCAGTTACTCGGTCGTTGGAAACACCATATATTTT	CASSYSVVGNTIYF	NA	TRBV6-2/TRBV6-3	TRBJ1-3	NA
TGTGCCTGTGCGGTAAGCTCCTACAATGAGCAGTTCTTC	CACAVSSYNEQFF	NA	TRBV30	TRBJ2-1	many
TGTGCCAGCAAGGTGGAGGGGGCGCCTAATTCACCCCTCCACTTT	CASKVEGAPNSPLHF	TRBD1	TRBV2	TRBJ1-6	medium-sized
TGTGCCACCAGCAGAGATCCCGGGCAGCCCAATCAGCCCCAGCATTTT	CATSRDPGQPNQPQHF	NA	TRBV15	TRBJ1-5	NA
TGCAGCGTTGCTACCGGGACCCTCTATGGCTACACCTTC	CSVATGTLYGYTF	NA	TRBV29-1	TRBJ1-2	NA
TGTGCCAGTAGCTTAATGGGCAACACTGAAACTTTCTTT	CASSLMGNTETFF	NA	TRBV7-9	TRBJ1-1	NA
TGTGCCAGCAGCAGGTCCACCACCTCCTACGAGCAGTACTTC	CASSRSTTSYEQYF	NA	TRBV6-1	TRBJ2-7	medium-sized
TGCGCCAGCAGTGAGGACAGCTCCTACGAGCAGTACTTC	CASSEDSSYEQYF	NA	TRBV10-1	TRBJ2-7	NA
TGTGCCAGCAAACGGACTAGCGGGAGTTACGAGCAGTACTTC	CASKRTSGSYEQYF	TRBD2	TRBV11-2	TRBJ2-7	many
TGCAGTGCTAGAGACCCAGGGGCGCTCCCCGGGGAGCTGTTTTTT	CSARDPGALPGELFF	NA	TRBV20-1	TRBJ2-2	many
TGTGCCAGCAGTACACAGGGAGGTAATGAAAAACTGTTTTTT	CASSTQGGNEKLFF	NA	TRBV12-3/TRBV12-4	TRBJ1-4	many
TGTGCCAGCAGTGTGGAGACTAGCGGGAGTTACGAGCAGTACTTC	CASSVETSGSYEQYF	TRBD2	TRBV6-1	TRBJ2-7	few
TGTGCCAGCAGCCGGGGACAGGGTGGGCAGCCCCAGCATTTT	CASSRGQGGQPQHF	TRBD1	TRBV7-8	TRBJ1-5	many
TGTGCCAGCAGTTTGCCCTTGACGGTGGCCTCCTACGAGCAGTACTTC	CASSLPLTVASYEQYF	NA	TRBV6-2/TRBV6-3	TRBJ2-7	few
TGTGCCAGCAGTCGCCAGGGGTCCTACAATGAGCAGTTCTTC	CASSRQGSYNEQFF	NA	TRBV27	TRBJ2-1	NA
TGTGCCAGCAGCATCCTCCTGCGAGCAGATACGCAGTATTTT	CASSILLRADTQYF	NA	TRBV5-6	TRBJ2-3	many
TGTGCCAGCAGCTTTGGTCCCAAAGGAACAGATACGCAGTATTTT	CASSFGPKGTDTQYF	NA	TRBV11-2	TRBJ2-3	NA
TGTGCCAGTAGTCCGGGGACAGGTAGCTCCTACGAGCAGTACTTC	CASSPGTGSSYEQYF	TRBD1	TRBV19	TRBJ2-7	medium-sized
TGTGCCAGCAGCCGCGACAGGGTAGCTGAGCAGTTCTTC	CASSRDRVAEQFF	TRBD1	TRBV6-1	TRBJ2-1	few
TGTGCCAGCAGTGCATCCGGGACAGGGGGCTACGAGCAGTACTTC	CASSASGTGGYEQYF	TRBD1	TRBV12-3/TRBV12-4	TRBJ2-7	few
TGTGCCAGCAGTGCGGGCAGGGGGCGGGGCGGGGAGCTGTTTTTT	CASSAGRGRGGELFF	TRBD1	TRBV6-1	TRBJ2-2	NA
TGTGCCTGGAGTGGGAGACACGTCTACGAGCAGTACTTC	CAWSGRHVYEQYF	NA	TRBV30	TRBJ2-7	many
TGTGCCAGCAGCTCCCTCTCAGGCTCCTACAATGAGCAGTTCTTC	CASSSLSGSYNEQFF	NA	TRBV7-2	TRBJ2-1	medium-sized
TGTGCCAGCAGCTTATCACTGGACAATGAGCAGTTCTTC	CASSLSLDNEQFF	NA	TRBV11-2	TRBJ2-1	many
TGTGCCAGCAACCGGGGTCTAGAAGGAAACACCATATATTTT	CASNRGLEGNTIYF	NA	TRBV28	TRBJ1-3	medium-sized
TGTGCCAGCAGCCGATGGATCGGGGAGCTGTTTTTT	CASSRWIGELFF	NA	TRBV12-3/TRBV12-4	TRBJ2-2	few
TGCAGCGTGGCCGGTACAGGGGCTTTCTATGGCTACACCTTC	CSVAGTGAFYGYTF	TRBD1	TRBV29-1	TRBJ1-2	NA
TGCAGTGCTAATTATTACGAGCAGTACTTC	CSANYYEQYF	NA	TRBV20-1	TRBJ2-7	few
TGTGCCACCAGTGATTTGCGAGCGGGAACCGGGGAGCTGTTTTTT	CATSDLRAGTGELFF	TRBD2	TRBV24-1	TRBJ2-2	medium-sized